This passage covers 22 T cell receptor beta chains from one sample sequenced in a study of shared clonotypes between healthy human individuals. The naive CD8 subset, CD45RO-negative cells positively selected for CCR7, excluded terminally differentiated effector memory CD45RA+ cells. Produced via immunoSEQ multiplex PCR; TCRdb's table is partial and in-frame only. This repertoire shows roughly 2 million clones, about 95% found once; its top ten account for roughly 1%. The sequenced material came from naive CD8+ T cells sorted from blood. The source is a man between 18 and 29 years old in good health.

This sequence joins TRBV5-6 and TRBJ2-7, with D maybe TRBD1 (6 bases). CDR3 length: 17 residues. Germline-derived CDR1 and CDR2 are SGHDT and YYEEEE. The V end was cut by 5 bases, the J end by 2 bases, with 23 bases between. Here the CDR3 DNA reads TGTGCCAGCAGAAACTCACCCCAGGACAGTCGTACCTACGAGCAGTACTTC. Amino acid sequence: CASRNSPQDSRTYEQYF.

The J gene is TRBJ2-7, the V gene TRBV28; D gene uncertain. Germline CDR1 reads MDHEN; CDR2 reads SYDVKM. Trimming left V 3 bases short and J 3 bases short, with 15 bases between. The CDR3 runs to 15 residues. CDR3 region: CASSFSPGLNYEQYF. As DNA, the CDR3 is TGTGCCAGCAGTTTTTCTCCAGGTCTTAACTACGAGCAGTACTTC.

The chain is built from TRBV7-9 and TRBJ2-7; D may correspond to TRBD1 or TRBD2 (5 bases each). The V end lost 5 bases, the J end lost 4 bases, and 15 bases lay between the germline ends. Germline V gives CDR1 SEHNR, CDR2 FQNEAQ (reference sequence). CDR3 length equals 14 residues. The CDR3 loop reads CASSPRGEGYEQYF. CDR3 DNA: TGTGCCAGCAGCCCGAGGGGAGAGGGTTACGAGCAGTACTTC.

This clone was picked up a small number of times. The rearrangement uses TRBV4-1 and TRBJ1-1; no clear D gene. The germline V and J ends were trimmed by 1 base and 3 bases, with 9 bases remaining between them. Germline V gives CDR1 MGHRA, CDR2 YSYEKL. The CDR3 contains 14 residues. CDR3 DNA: TGCGCCAGCAGCCAAGTTAACGTGGACACTGAAGCTTTCTTT. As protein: CASSQVNVDTEAFF.

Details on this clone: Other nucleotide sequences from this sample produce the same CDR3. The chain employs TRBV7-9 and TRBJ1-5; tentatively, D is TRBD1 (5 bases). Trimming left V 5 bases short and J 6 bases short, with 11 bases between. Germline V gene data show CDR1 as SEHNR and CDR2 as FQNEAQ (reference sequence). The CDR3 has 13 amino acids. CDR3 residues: CASSPGGGQPQHF. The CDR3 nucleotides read TGTGCCAGCAGCCCCGGGGGGGGTCAGCCCCAGCATTTT.

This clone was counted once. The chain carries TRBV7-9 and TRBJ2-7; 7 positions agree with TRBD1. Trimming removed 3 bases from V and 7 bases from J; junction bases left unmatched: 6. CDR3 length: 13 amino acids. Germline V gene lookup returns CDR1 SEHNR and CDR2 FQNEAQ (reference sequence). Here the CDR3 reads CASSFTGAGEQYF. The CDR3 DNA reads TGTGCCAGCAGCTTCACAGGGGCTGGTGAGCAGTACTTC. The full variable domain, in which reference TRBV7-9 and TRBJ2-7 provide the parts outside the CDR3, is DTGVSQNPRHKITKRGQNVTFRCDPISEHNRLYWYRQTLGQGPEFLTYFQNEAQLEKSRLLSDRFSAERPKGSFSTLEIQRTEQGDSAMYLCASSFTGAGEQYFGPGTRLTVT.

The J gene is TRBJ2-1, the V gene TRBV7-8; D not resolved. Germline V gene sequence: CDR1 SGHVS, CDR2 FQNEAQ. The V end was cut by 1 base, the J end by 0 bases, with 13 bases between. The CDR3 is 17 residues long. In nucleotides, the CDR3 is TGTGCCAGCAGCTTAGAGGCTGGCGGAACCTCCTACAATGAGCAGTTCTTC. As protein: CASSLEAGGTSYNEQFF.

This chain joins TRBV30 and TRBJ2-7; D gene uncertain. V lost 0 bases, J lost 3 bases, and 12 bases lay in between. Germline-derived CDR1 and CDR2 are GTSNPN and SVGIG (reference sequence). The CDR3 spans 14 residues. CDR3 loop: CAWSVDITFYEQYF. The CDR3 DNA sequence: TGTGCCTGGAGTGTTGACATTACTTTCTACGAGCAGTACTTC.

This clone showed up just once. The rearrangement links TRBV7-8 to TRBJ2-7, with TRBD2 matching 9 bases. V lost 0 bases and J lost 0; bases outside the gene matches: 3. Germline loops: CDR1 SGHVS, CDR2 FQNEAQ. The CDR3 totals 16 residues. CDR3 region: CASSLARAGGSYEQYF. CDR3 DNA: TGTGCCAGCAGCTTAGCCCGAGCGGGAGGCTCCTACGAGCAGTACTTC.

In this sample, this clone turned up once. The CDR3 region is CASSPQTGGEYEQYF. The CDR3 DNA follows: TGCGCCAGCAGCCCCCAGACAGGGGGCGAATACGAGCAGTACTTC. The rearrangement links TRBV5-1 to TRBJ2-7, with 10 bases fitting TRBD1. The CDR3 is 15 amino acids. Germline lookup yields CDR1 SGHRS and CDR2 YFSETQ. Trimming took 4 bases from V and 4 from J; bases not matched to a gene: 8.

CDR3 residues: CASSGTGGPDYEQYF. The CDR3 DNA sequence: TGTGCCAGCAGCGGCACAGGGGGCCCCGACTACGAGCAGTACTTC. This chain connects TRBV2 to TRBJ2-7; TRBD1 aligns across 9 bases. This CDR3 comprises 15 residues. V trimming: 6 bases; J trimming: 3 bases; junction bases outside the gene matches: 9. The germline V gene encodes CDR1 SNHLY and CDR2 FYNNEI.

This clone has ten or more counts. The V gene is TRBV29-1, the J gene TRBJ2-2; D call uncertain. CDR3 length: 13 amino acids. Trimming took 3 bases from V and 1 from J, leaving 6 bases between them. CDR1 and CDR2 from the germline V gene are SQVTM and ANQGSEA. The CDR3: CSVDAWNTGELFF. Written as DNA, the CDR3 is TGCAGCGTTGATGCGTGGAACACCGGGGAGCTGTTTTTT.

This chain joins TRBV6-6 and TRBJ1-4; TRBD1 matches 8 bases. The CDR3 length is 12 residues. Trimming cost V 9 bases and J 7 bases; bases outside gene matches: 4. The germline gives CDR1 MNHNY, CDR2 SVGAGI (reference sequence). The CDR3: CASWTGSEKLFF. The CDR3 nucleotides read TGTGCCAGTTGGACAGGGAGTGAAAAACTGTTTTTT.

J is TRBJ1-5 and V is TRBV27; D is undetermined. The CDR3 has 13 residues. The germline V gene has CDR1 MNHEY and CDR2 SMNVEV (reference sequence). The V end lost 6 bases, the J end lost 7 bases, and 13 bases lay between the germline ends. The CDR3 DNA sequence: TGTGCCAGCAGGAATTACGGCGACCAGCCCCAGCATTTT. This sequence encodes CASRNYGDQPQHF.

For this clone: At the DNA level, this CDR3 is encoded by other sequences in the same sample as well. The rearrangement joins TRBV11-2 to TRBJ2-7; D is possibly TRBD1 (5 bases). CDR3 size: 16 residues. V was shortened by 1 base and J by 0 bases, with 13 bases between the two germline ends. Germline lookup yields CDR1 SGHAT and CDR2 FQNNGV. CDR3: CASSLGPGDSSYEQYF. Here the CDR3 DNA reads TGTGCCAGCAGCTTAGGCCCAGGCGACAGCTCCTACGAGCAGTACTTC.

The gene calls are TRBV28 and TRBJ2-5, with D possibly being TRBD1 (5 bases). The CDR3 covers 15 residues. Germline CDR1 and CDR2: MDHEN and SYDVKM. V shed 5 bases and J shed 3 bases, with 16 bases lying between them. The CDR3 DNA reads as TGTGCCAGCAGTAGCCCTCGGACACCCGAAGAGACCCAGTACTTC. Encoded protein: CASSSPRTPEETQYF.

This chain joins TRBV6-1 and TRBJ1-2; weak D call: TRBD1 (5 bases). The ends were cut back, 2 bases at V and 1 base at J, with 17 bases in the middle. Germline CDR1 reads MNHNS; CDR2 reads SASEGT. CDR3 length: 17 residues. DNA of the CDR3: TGTGCCAGCAGTGAACCCCAGGACATCTTCTATAACTATGGCTACACCTTC. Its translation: CASSEPQDIFYNYGYTF.

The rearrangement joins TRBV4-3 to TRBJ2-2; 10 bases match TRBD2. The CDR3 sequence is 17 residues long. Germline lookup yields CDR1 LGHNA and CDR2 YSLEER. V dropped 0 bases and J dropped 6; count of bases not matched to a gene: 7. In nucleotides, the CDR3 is TGCGCCAGCAGCCAAGACCCCGGGACTAGCGAGGCCGGGGAGCTGTTTTTT. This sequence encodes CASSQDPGTSEAGELFF.

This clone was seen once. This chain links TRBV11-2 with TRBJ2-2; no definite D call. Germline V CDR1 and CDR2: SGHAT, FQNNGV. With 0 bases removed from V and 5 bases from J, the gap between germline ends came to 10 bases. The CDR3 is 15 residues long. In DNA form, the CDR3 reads TGTGCCAGCAGCTTAGAATGGGTGGTGACCGGGGAGCTGTTTTTT. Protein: CASSLEWVVTGELFF. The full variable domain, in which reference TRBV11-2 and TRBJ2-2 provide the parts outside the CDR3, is EAGVAQSPRYKIIEKRQSVAFWCNPISGHATLYWYQQILGQGPKLLIQFQNNGVVDDSQLPKDRFSAERLKGVDSTLKIQPAKLEDSAVYLCASSLEWVVTGELFFGEGSRLTVL.

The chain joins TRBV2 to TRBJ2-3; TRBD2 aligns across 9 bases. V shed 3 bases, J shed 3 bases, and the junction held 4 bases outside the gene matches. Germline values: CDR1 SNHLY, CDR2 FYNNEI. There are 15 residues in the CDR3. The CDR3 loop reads CASSESTSGTDTQYF. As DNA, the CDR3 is TGTGCCAGCAGTGAGTCCACTAGCGGGACAGATACGCAGTATTTT.

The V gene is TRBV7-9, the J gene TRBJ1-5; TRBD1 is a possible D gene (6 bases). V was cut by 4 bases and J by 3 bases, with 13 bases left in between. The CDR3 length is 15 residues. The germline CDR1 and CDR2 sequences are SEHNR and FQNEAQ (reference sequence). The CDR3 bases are TGTGCCAGCAGCTCGGTACAGGGTATCAATCAGCCCCAGCATTTT. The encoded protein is CASSSVQGINQPQHF.

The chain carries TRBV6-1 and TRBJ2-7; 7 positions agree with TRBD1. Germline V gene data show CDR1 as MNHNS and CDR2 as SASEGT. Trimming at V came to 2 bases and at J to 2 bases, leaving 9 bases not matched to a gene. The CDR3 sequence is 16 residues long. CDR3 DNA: TGTGCCAGCAGTGAAAAGGGGACAGTATTAACCTACGAGCAGTACTTC. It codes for CASSEKGTVLTYEQYF.